This T cell receptor beta chain was identified in a study of T cells after yellow fever vaccination. Background on the study: Fractions with few cells were prepared using SMART-Seq v4 Ultra Low Input. General study points: Booster sampling recovered most clones from primary vaccination (approximately 97% CD4, around 90% CD8).

A single record per CDR3 protein comes from TCRdb applying MiXCR to the 5' RACE reads. The data contain approximately 250,000 distinct CDR3 sequences, about 5.2% of them singletons. V was clipped by 6 bases and J by 2 bases; unmatched bases: 12. The CDR3 extends over 16 amino acids. The germline gives CDR1 SQVTM, CDR2 ANQGSEA. On this clonotype: Its antigen remains unidentified.

The V call is TRBV29-1, the J call TRBJ2-3; 9 nucleotides align to TRBD2. The clonotype was recovered from a man aged 18 to 30 who received the YFV17D yellow fever vaccine. The source material was CD4+ T cells sorted from PBMCs, sampled on the day of the yellow fever booster vaccination. The CDR3 region is CSVPAGGSVNTDTQYF. The CDR3 DNA follows: TGCAGCGTACCAGCGGGAGGATCGGTTAACACAGATACGCAGTATTTT.